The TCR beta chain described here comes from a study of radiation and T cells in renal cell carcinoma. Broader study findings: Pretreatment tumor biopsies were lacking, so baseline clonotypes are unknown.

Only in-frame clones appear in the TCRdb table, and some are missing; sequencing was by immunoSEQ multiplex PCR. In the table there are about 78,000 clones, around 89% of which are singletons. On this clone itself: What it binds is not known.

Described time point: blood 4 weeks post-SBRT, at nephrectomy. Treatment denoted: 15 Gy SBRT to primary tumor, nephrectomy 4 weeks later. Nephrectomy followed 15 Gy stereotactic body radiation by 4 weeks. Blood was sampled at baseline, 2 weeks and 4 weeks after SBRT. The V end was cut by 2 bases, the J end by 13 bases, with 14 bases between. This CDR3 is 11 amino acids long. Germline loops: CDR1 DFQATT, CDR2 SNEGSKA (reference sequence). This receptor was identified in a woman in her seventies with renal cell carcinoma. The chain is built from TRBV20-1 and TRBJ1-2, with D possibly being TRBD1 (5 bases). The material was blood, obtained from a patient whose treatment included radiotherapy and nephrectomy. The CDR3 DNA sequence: TGCAGTGCTAGACAGGGAACGTTGGGCACCTTC. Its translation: CSARQGTLGTF.